This TCR beta chain was recovered during a study of cytotoxic CD8 clonotypes in ibrutinib-treated CLL. Study details: Sample averages reached hundreds of thousands of productive templates and 94,082 productive rearrangements.

Overall study findings and caveats: Baseline clonality, above age-matched healthy donor levels, tracked circulating CD8+ T-cell counts. There were few public clonotypes, and on treatment they contracted or stayed stable.

The protocol was immunoSEQ multiplex PCR, while the TCRdb copy is restricted to in-frame clones and leaves out a portion. The data hold about 140,000 clones, with more than 70% observed a single time. Comment on this clone: Its antigen is still unknown.

Germline V gene sequence: CDR1 MNHEY, CDR2 SVGAGI. The CDR3 runs to 15 residues. V dropped 4 bases and J dropped 7 bases, with 17 bases sitting between them. This TCR was recovered from a human donor with chronic lymphocytic leukemia. V is TRBV6-5 and J is TRBJ1-5; D is possibly TRBD1 (5 bases). This material consisted of PBMCs, taken after 36 months of ibrutinib treatment. CDR3 residues: CASSSNAGPRQPQHF. The CDR3 DNA reads as TGTGCCAGCAGTTCCAATGCGGGGCCTAGGCAGCCCCAGCATTTT.